One and the same sample provided the 5 T cell receptor beta chains below, sequenced in a study of Ad26.COV2.S vaccination and SARS-CoV-2 variants. Treatment defined: around 19 received Ad26.COV2.S at low or high dose, single or two shots; five or six received placebo; per-sample allocation not given. Sampling occurred on day 63 after the first vaccine or placebo injection. Produced via immunoSEQ multiplex PCR; TCRdb's table is partial and in-frame only. The table has 440,000 or so clones, about 90% seen once. Sequences were derived from peripheral blood, sampled in a trial of Ad26.COV2.S vaccine versus placebo. The receptors derive from a person aged 18-65 years who received the Ad26.COV2.S COVID-19 vaccine or a placebo.

The chain joins TRBV11-2 to TRBJ1-2; TRBD1 agrees at 9 bases. Losses at the gene ends were 5 bases for V and 4 bases for J; bases not matched to a gene: 14. The length of the CDR3 is 17 residues. The germline V gene encodes CDR1 SGHAT and CDR2 FQNNGV. CDR3 sequence reads: CASSELLPGQGSYGYTF. For the CDR3, the DNA is TGTGCCAGCAGCGAACTCCTCCCGGGACAGGGAAGCTATGGCTACACCTTC.

This chain uses TRBV4-1 with TRBJ2-7; TRBD2 matches at 7 bases. The J segment lost 1 base and the V segment lost 2 bases, leaving 2 bases of the junction unmatched. This CDR3 is built from 14 residues. Germline assignment: CDR1 MGHRA and CDR2 YSYEKL. CDR3 DNA: TGCGCCAGCAGCCAAACAGCGGGATCCTACGAGCAGTACTTC. It encodes CASSQTAGSYEQYF.

Comments on this clone: The sample holds other DNA sequences that translate to the same CDR3. CDR3 residues: CASSQEGGSYEQYF. CDR3 in DNA: TGCGCCAGCAGCCAAGAAGGCGGGTCCTACGAGCAGTACTTC. The chain has TRBV4-3 and TRBJ2-7, with D possibly matching TRBD2 (5 bases). This CDR3 is 14 amino acids long. V shed 0 bases and J shed 1 base, with 7 bases lying between them. Germline CDR1 and CDR2: LGHNA and YSLEER.

This chain links TRBV5-4 with TRBJ1-1; possible D gene TRBD1, 6 bases. Germline loops: CDR1 SGHNT, CDR2 YYREEE (reference sequence). The CDR3 contains 14 residues. The V end lost 5 bases, the J end lost 5 bases, and 16 bases lay between the germline ends. In nucleotides, the CDR3 is TGTGCCAGCAGTCGAGGACAGCGGGGGACTGAAGCTTTCTTT. Its translation is CASSRGQRGTEAFF.

The chain employs TRBV6-2 or TRBV6-3 and TRBJ2-5; a weak D match, TRBD2 (6 bases). Germline-derived CDR1 and CDR2 are MNHEY and SVGEGT. The CDR3 extends over 21 amino acids. Trimming cost V 4 bases and J 0 bases, with 30 bases left between them. CDR3 sequence reads: CASSSQQYRDSYLGDQETQYF. DNA of the CDR3: TGTGCCAGCAGTTCCCAACAGTACCGGGACTCGTACCTCGGAGACCAAGAGACCCAGTACTTC.